Listed here is a single T cell receptor beta chain. This clonotype came up once. Its binding antigen is unknown. No base quality information exists; no much larger clone differs at one position. A lone read gives weak evidence. The data belong to a study of T-cell reconstitution after alpha-beta-depleted transplantation in children (dated by TCRdb to 2016 to 2018). Regarding the complete study: T-cell immune reconstitution after TCRalphabeta/CD19-depleted allogeneic hematopoietic cell transplantation in children was quantitatively tracked in the study by means of TCR repertoire profiling.

There are 17 amino acids in the CDR3, from cysteine to phenylalanine inclusive. Of all the DNA, just the CDR3 is kept, 51 bases in frame from base 1. CDR1 and CDR2 are drawn from the germline V gene (reference sequence): MNHEY, SMNVEV. For this chain, trimming is 1 base at the V end and 3 bases at the J end, and the number of junction bases without a gene match is 5. To prepare the library, PCR was applied. TCRdb shows the sequencer as Illumina HiSeq 2500. TCR library preparation used molecular barcoding, with unique molecular identifiers applied to normalize quantification of the TCRbeta repertoire. TCRdb reran the public reads through fastp at Q25 and MiXCR, keeping productive beta chains. Duplicate CDR3 protein sequences are folded into a single record with the most common DNA and genes. The sample table records approximately 350,000 distinct CDR3 sequences; 10% to 13% of these occur just once. Less than 2.5% of the sample rests with the top ten.

The origin of this receptor is a human donor who donated a stem cell graft to a child with acute lymphoblastic leukemia. The sample here was PBMCs from the stem cell graft donor, taken from the stem cell graft. Recombination joined TRBV27 with TRBJ2-3; the junction holds 12 bases that match TRBD1. CDR3 sequence: CASSLWGQGANTDTQYF. The DNA is as follows: TGTGCCAGCAGTTTATGGGGACAGGGGGCGAATACAGATACGCAGTATTTT.